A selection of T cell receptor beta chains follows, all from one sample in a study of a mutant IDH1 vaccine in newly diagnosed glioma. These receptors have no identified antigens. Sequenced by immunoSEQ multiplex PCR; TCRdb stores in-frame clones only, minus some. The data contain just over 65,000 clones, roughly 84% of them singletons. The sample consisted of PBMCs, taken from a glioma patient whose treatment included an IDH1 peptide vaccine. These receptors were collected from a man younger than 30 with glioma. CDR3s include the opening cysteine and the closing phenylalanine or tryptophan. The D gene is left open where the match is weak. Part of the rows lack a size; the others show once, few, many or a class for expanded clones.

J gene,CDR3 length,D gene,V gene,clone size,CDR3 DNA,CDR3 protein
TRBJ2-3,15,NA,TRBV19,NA,TGTGCCAGTAGCAGGGCCGTGGGGGTGCCAGATACGCAGTATTTT,CASSRAVGVPDTQYF
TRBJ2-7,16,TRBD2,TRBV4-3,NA,TGCGCCAGCAGCCAAGGACTAGCGGGAGAGATATACGAGCAGTACTTC,CASSQGLAGEIYEQYF
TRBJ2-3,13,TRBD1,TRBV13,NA,TGTGCCAGCGAGAAACAGGGGCTCGATACGCAGTATTTT,CASEKQGLDTQYF
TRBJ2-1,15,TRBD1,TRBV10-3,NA,TGTGCCATCAGGCCGGGACAGGACAGTTACAATGAGCAGTTCTTC,CAIRPGQDSYNEQFF
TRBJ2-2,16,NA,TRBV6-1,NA,TGTGCCAGCAGTGAACGTGGGGGCGCAAATACCGGGGAGCTGTTTTTT,CASSERGGANTGELFF
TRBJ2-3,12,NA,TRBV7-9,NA,TGTGCCAGCAGCTCTAGCACAGATACGCAGTATTTT,CASSSSTDTQYF
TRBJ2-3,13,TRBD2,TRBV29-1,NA,TGCAGCGCGACTAGCGGGTTCACAGATACGCAGTATTTT,CSATSGFTDTQYF
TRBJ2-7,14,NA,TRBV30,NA,TGTGCCTGGAGTGTACGAGGGGGGTTAGGCGAGCAGTACTTC,CAWSVRGGLGEQYF
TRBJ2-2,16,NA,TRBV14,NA,TGTGCCAGCAGCCAAGTTAGGGCAGTCCGTCCCGGGGAGCTGTTTTTT,CASSQVRAVRPGELFF
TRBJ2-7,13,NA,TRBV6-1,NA,TGTGCCAGCAGTGAAGGGCGCTCCTACGAGCAGTACTTC,CASSEGRSYEQYF
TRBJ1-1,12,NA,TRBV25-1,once,TGTGCCAGCAGTGTCGGCCCCGTCGGAGCTTTCTTT,CASSVGPVGAFF
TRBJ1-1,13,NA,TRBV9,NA,TGTGCCAGCAGCGCCGACAGGAACACTGAAGCTTTCTTT,CASSADRNTEAFF
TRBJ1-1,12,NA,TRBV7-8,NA,TGTGCCAGCAGCCCTTCTTCCAGTGGGGCTTTCTTT,CASSPSSSGAFF
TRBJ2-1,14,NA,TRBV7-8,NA,TGTGCCAGCAGCTTAGGAACGGGAGACAATGAGCAGTTCTTC,CASSLGTGDNEQFF
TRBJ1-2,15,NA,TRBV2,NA,TGTGCCAGCAGTGAAATGGGACTCCGGACGGGTGGCTACACCTTC,CASSEMGLRTGGYTF
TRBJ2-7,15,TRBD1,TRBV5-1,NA,TGCGCCAGCAGCGGGGGGACAGGGGGCTCCGACGAGCAGTACTTC,CASSGGTGGSDEQYF
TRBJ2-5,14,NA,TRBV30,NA,TGTGCCTGGAATTTGGGGGCAGGTCAAGAGACCCAGTACTTC,CAWNLGAGQETQYF
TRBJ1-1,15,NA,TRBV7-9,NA,TGTGCCAGCAGCTTAATAACCCAGGGGAGTTTGGGGGCTTTCTTT,CASSLITQGSLGAFF
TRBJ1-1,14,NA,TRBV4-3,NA,TGCGCCAGCAGCCAACGCGGAACTGCCATTGAAGCTTTCTTT,CASSQRGTAIEAFF
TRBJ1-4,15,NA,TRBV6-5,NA,TGTGCCAGCAGTTACATAACGAGGGCGCGGGAAAAACTGTTTTTT,CASSYITRAREKLFF
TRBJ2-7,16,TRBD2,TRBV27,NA,TGTGCCAGCAGTATCCTTAGCGGGACGGGGCTCGGGGAGCAGTACTTC,CASSILSGTGLGEQYF
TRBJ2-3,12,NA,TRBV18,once,TGTGCCAGCTCACCAAAAACAGATACGCAGTATTTT,CASSPKTDTQYF
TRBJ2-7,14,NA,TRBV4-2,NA,TGTGCCAGCAGCCAAGATCCGGGCTCCTACGAGCAGTACTTC,CASSQDPGSYEQYF